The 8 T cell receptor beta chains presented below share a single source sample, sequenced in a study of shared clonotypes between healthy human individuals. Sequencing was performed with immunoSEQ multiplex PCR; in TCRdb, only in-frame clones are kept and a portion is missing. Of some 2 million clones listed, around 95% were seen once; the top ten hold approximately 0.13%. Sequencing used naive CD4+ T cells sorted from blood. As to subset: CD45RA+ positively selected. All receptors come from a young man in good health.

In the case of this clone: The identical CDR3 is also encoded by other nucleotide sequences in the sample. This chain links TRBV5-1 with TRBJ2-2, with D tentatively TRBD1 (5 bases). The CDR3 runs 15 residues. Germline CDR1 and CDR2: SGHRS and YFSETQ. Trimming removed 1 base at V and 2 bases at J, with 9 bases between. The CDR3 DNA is TGCGCCAGCAGCTTGACAGGAGCTAACACCGGGGAGCTGTTTTTT. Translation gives CASSLTGANTGELFF.

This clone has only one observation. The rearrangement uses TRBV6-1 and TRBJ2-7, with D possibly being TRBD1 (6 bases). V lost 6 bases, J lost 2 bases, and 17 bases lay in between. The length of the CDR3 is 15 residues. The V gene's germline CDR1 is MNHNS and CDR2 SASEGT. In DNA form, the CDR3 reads TGTGCCAGCAGCCCGACAGCAGGGGCCGCCTACGAGCAGTACTTC. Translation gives CASSPTAGAAYEQYF.

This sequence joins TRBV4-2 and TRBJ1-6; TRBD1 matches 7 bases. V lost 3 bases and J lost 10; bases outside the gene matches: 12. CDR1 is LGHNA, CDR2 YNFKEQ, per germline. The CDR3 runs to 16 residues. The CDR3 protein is CASSHVDRDNNSPLHF. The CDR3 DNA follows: TGTGCCAGCAGCCACGTCGACAGGGATAACAACTCACCCCTCCACTTT.

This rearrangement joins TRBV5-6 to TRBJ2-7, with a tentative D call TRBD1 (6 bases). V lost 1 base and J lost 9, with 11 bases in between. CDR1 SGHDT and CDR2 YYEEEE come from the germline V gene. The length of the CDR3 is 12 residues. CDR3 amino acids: CASSLMDSWQYF. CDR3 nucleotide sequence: TGTGCCAGCAGCTTGATGGACAGTTGGCAGTACTTC.

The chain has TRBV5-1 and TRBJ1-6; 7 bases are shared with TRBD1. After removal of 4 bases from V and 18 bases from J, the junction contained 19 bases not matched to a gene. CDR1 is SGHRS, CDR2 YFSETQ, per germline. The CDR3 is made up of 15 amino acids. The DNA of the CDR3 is TGCGCCAGCAGCAGAAGACAGGGCAAAATGTACCCCGACCACTTT. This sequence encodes CASSRRQGKMYPDHF.

The CDR3 is CASSSRGGYQPQHF. The CDR3 DNA reads as TGTGCCAGCAGTTCCCGTGGGGGGTATCAGCCCCAGCATTTT. This rearrangement joins TRBV28 to TRBJ1-5; tentative D call: TRBD1 (5 bases). Germline V CDR1 and CDR2: MDHEN, SYDVKM. The CDR3 totals 14 residues. Trimming took 4 bases from V and 5 from J, leaving 12 bases between them.

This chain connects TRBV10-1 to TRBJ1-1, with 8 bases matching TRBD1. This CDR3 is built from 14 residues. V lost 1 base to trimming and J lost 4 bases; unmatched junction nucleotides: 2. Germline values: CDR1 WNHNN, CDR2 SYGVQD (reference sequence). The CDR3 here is CASSEYRGGTEAFF. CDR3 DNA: TGCGCCAGCAGTGAGTACAGGGGGGGCACTGAAGCTTTCTTT.

In DNA form, the CDR3 reads TGTGCCAGCAGCTTAGGGTCTTGGGAAGCTTTCTTT. Amino acid sequence: CASSLGSWEAFF. V is TRBV11-2 and J is TRBJ1-1; D not certain. The CDR3 length is 12 residues. Germline V lookup: CDR1 SGHAT, CDR2 FQNNGV. V was trimmed by 1 base and J by 8 bases, leaving 8 bases between them.